The rows below give T cell receptor beta chains drawn from one sample of a study of beta chain features in type 1 diabetes. Repertoires were generated with immunoSEQ multiplex PCR, while TCRdb's copy carries only in-frame clones and drops some. The sample holds roughly 180,000 clones, roughly 7.1% seen once. Sequenced sample: central memory CD4+ T cells from blood. Receptors were obtained from a woman aged 40 to 50 with type 1 diabetes. CDR3s include the opening cysteine and the closing phenylalanine or tryptophan. A D gene is named only where the DNA matches it firmly. The size of a clone is reported for some rows only, either as once, few or many, or as a class for expanded clones.

V: TRBV4-3; D: TRBD2; J: TRBJ2-3; size: -; DNA: TGCGCCAGCAGCCAAGACCCTAGCGGGGGAGGAGGAGATACGCAGTATTTT; CDR3: CASSQDPSGGGGDTQYF
V: TRBV30; D: -; J: TRBJ1-1; size: few; DNA: TGTGCCTGGAGTGTACGGAGTGAAGCTTTCTTT; CDR3: CAWSVRSEAFF
V: TRBV28; D: -; J: TRBJ2-7; size: few; DNA: TGTGCCAGCAGTTCCCCCCGGGTCTACGAGCAGTACTTC; CDR3: CASSSPRVYEQYF
V: TRBV30; D: -; J: TRBJ2-3; size: -; DNA: TGTGCCTGGAACAAAGAAACAGATACGCAGTATTTT; CDR3: CAWNKETDTQYF
V: TRBV2; D: TRBD1; J: TRBJ2-1; size: few; DNA: TGTGCCAGCAGTTCCGGACAGGGAAGTGACAATGAGCAGTTCTTC; CDR3: CASSSGQGSDNEQFF
V: TRBV7-2; D: -; J: TRBJ2-1; size: few; DNA: TGTGCCAGCAGCTTAGGACCCGACAGGACCAATGAGCAGTTCTTC; CDR3: CASSLGPDRTNEQFF
V: TRBV7-2; D: -; J: TRBJ2-7; size: -; DNA: TGTGCCAGCAGCTTCCCCCCCAGCGGGTTCTACGAGCAGTACTTC; CDR3: CASSFPPSGFYEQYF
V: TRBV7-9; D: TRBD2; J: TRBJ2-1; size: -; DNA: TGTGCCAGCAGCTTAGGTTCCGGGTCGGGGGGCAATGAGCAGTTCTTC; CDR3: CASSLGSGSGGNEQFF
V: TRBV29-1; D: TRBD2; J: TRBJ2-3; size: few; DNA: TGCAGCGCCGGGACTAGCGGTCGTAGCGATACGCAGTATTTT; CDR3: CSAGTSGRSDTQYF
V: TRBV29-1; D: -; J: TRBJ2-1; size: -; DNA: TGCAGCGTTGAAAGGGGGAATATGGATGAGCAGTTCTTC; CDR3: CSVERGNMDEQFF
V: TRBV7-3; D: -; J: TRBJ2-3; size: -; DNA: TGTGCCAGCAGCCTTATCCGGACAGATACGCAGTATTTT; CDR3: CASSLIRTDTQYF
V: TRBV30; D: -; J: TRBJ2-4; size: few; DNA: TGTGCCGGACGGAGGGGCGGGGACCTTCAGTACTTC; CDR3: CAGRRGGDLQYF
V: TRBV7-7; D: TRBD2; J: TRBJ2-1; size: few; DNA: TGTGCCAGCAGCTTAGGACTAGCGGGAGGAAATGAGCAGTTCTTC; CDR3: CASSLGLAGGNEQFF
V: TRBV7-2; D: -; J: TRBJ1-2; size: -; DNA: TGTGCCAGCAGCCCTAGAGACAGTACGAACTATGGCTACACCTTC; CDR3: CASSPRDSTNYGYTF
V: TRBV6-5; D: -; J: TRBJ2-2; size: few; DNA: TGTGCCAGCAGCCCTACTAGGACCGGGGAGCTGTTTTTT; CDR3: CASSPTRTGELFF
V: TRBV5-4; D: TRBD1; J: TRBJ2-4; size: -; DNA: TGTGCCAGCAGCTTAGACAGGGTAGGAGCCAAAAACATTCAGTACTTC; CDR3: CASSLDRVGAKNIQYF
V: TRBV28; D: TRBD1; J: TRBJ2-1; size: few; DNA: TGTGCCAGCAGTTCTACCGACAGGGGGCGCGGTGAGCAGTTCTTC; CDR3: CASSSTDRGRGEQFF
V: TRBV4-1; D: TRBD1; J: TRBJ1-4; size: -; DNA: TGCGCCAGCAGCCAAGTCCCGGGACAGGGACGGCCGACTGTTCGAAATGAAAAACTGTTTTTT; CDR3: CASSQVPGQGRPTVRNEKLFF
V: TRBV7-2; D: TRBD1; J: TRBJ2-2; size: few; DNA: TGTGCCAGCTCGACAGGGCTTTTCACCGGGGAGCTGTTTTTT; CDR3: CASSTGLFTGELFF
V: TRBV30; D: TRBD1; J: TRBJ2-7; size: -; DNA: TGTGCCTGGAGTCCGGGGACAGGCCTCTCCTACGAGCAGTACTTC; CDR3: CAWSPGTGLSYEQYF
V: TRBV28; D: -; J: TRBJ1-5; size: -; DNA: TGTGCCAGCGAACGGCGGAATCAGCCCCAGCATTTT; CDR3: CASERRNQPQHF
V: TRBV15; D: -; J: TRBJ1-5; size: -; DNA: TGTGCCACCAGCAGAGGCGGGGGTGGATATAGCAATCAGCCCCAGCATTTT; CDR3: CATSRGGGGYSNQPQHF
V: TRBV29-1; D: TRBD1; J: TRBJ2-7; size: -; DNA: TGCAGCGTCCACACAGGGGCTCCCTCCTACGAGCAGTACTTC; CDR3: CSVHTGAPSYEQYF
V: TRBV28; D: -; J: TRBJ1-4; size: few; DNA: TGTGCCAGCAACCGGGAGAGGAGGGGAGGTGAAAAACTGTTTTTT; CDR3: CASNRERRGGEKLFF
V: TRBV11-2; D: TRBD1; J: TRBJ2-6; size: few; DNA: TGTGCCAGCGCCTCACAGGGGGCTGGGGCCAACGTCCTGACTTTC; CDR3: CASASQGAGANVLTF
V: TRBV27; D: TRBD1; J: TRBJ2-1; size: few; DNA: TGTGCCAGCAGTTTATCGTGGCAGGGGGTAAGGAATGAGCAGTTCTTC; CDR3: CASSLSWQGVRNEQFF
V: TRBV29-1; D: TRBD1; J: TRBJ2-7; size: many; DNA: TGCAGCGTTCTCCAGGGGGCAGGCAACGAGCAGTACTTC; CDR3: CSVLQGAGNEQYF
V: TRBV7-2; D: TRBD2; J: TRBJ2-7; size: -; DNA: TGTGCCAGCAGCTTTCTAGCGGGGGGAAGGTACGAGCAGTACTTC; CDR3: CASSFLAGGRYEQYF
V: TRBV4-3; D: -; J: TRBJ2-6; size: few; DNA: TGCGCCAGCAGCCAAGAGTTTGGGCTATCCGGGGCCAACGTCCTGACTTTC; CDR3: CASSQEFGLSGANVLTF
V: TRBV7-9; D: -; J: TRBJ1-1; size: -; DNA: TGTGCCAGCAGCTCCTCCCTCGGGCACGGGGACACTGAAGCTTTCTTT; CDR3: CASSSSLGHGDTEAFF
V: TRBV4-3; D: TRBD1; J: TRBJ1-5; size: few; DNA: TGCGCCAGCAGCCAAGATCATGGGGCAGGGGGCCAGCATTTT; CDR3: CASSQDHGAGGQHF
V: TRBV7-3; D: -; J: TRBJ2-7; size: -; DNA: TGTGCCAGCAGCATCGGGAGTCCACCCTACGAGCAGTACTTC; CDR3: CASSIGSPPYEQYF
V: TRBV10-3; D: -; J: TRBJ1-1; size: few; DNA: TGTGCCACCAATCTGTCGGGCAGGGGGAACACTGAAGCTTTCTTT; CDR3: CATNLSGRGNTEAFF
V: TRBV7-3; D: -; J: TRBJ2-3; size: -; DNA: TGTGCCAGCAGTTTAGGCGGGACCACAGATACGCAGTATTTT; CDR3: CASSLGGTTDTQYF
V: TRBV7-2; D: TRBD1; J: TRBJ2-1; size: -; DNA: TGTGCCAGCAGCGCCTCCGTTGGGACAGGGGGGAAGCAGTTCTTC; CDR3: CASSASVGTGGKQFF
V: TRBV6-5; D: -; J: TRBJ2-7; size: -; DNA: TGTGCCAGCAGTCCTAGCAACAGGGCCGAGCAGTACTTC; CDR3: CASSPSNRAEQYF
V: TRBV7-9; D: TRBD1; J: TRBJ2-7; size: -; DNA: TGTGCCAGCAGCCCCCCCGGGACAGGGATACCCTACGAGCAGTACTTC; CDR3: CASSPPGTGIPYEQYF
V: TRBV19; D: -; J: TRBJ1-5; size: few; DNA: TGTGCCAGTAGTTCTCGAGGATGGATCAATCAGCCCCAGCATTTT; CDR3: CASSSRGWINQPQHF
V: TRBV7-9; D: TRBD1; J: TRBJ1-6; size: -; DNA: TGTGCCAGCAGGGATCCGGGACAGGGGACCTCACCCCTCCACTTT; CDR3: CASRDPGQGTSPLHF
V: TRBV6-1; D: TRBD1; J: TRBJ1-2; size: few; DNA: TGTGCCAGCGTGTCAGGGGGAGCGGCTAACTATGGCTACACCTTC; CDR3: CASVSGGAANYGYTF
V: TRBV18; D: TRBD2; J: TRBJ2-1; size: -; DNA: TGTGCCAGCTCACCTCCGGGACTAACGCGGAATGAGCAGTTCTTC; CDR3: CASSPPGLTRNEQFF
V: TRBV5-6; D: TRBD1; J: TRBJ2-1; size: -; DNA: TGTGCCAGCAGCCCGAGGACAGGGTTAACCTACAATGAGCAGTTCTTC; CDR3: CASSPRTGLTYNEQFF
V: TRBV29-1; D: -; J: TRBJ2-1; size: -; DNA: TGCAGCGTTGAGTGGCGGCAAGGCGATGAGCAGTTCTTC; CDR3: CSVEWRQGDEQFF
V: TRBV11-2; D: -; J: TRBJ1-1; size: -; DNA: TGTGCCAGCAGCCCATTCTCGACGGGATCTGAAGCTTTCTTT; CDR3: CASSPFSTGSEAFF
V: TRBV9; D: -; J: TRBJ2-7; size: few; DNA: TGTGCCAGCAGCGCAGTTCCCGAGGGAGAGCAGTACTTC; CDR3: CASSAVPEGEQYF
V: TRBV18; D: -; J: TRBJ1-2; size: -; DNA: TGTGCCAGCTCACCGCGGTCGGGGAGTTTGGATGGCTACACCTTC; CDR3: CASSPRSGSLDGYTF